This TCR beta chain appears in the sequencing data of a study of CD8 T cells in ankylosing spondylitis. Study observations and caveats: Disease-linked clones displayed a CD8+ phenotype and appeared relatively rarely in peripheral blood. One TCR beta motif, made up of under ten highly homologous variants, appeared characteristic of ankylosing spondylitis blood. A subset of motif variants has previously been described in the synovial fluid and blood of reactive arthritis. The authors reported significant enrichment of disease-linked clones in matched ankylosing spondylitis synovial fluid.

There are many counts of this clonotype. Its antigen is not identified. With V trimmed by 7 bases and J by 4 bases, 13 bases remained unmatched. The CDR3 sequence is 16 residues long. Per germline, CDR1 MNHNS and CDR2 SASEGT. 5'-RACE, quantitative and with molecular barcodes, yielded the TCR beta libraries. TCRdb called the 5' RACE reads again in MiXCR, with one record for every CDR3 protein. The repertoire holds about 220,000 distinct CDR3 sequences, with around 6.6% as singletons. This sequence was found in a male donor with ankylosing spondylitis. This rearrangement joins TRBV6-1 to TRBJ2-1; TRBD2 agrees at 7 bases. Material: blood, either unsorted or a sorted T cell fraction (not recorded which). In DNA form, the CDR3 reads TGTGCCAGCACCATGGGGGGGACTCCGCCGTACAATGAGCAGTTCTTC. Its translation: CASTMGGTPPYNEQFF.